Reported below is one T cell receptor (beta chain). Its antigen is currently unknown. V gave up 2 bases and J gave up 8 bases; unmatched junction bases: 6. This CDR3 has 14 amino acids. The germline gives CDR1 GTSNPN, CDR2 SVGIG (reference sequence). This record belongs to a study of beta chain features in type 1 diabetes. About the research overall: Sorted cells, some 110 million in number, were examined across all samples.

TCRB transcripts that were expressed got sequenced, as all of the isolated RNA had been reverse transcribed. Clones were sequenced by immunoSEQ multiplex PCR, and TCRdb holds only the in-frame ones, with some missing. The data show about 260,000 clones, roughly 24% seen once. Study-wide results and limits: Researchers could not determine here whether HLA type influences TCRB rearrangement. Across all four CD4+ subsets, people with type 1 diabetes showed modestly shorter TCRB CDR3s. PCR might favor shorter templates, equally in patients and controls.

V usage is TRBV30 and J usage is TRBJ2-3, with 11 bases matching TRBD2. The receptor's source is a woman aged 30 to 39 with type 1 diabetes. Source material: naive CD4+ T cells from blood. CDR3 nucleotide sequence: TGTGCCTGGAGTTTGGTAGCGGGAGGGTTTACGCAGTATTTT. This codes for CAWSLVAGGFTQYF.